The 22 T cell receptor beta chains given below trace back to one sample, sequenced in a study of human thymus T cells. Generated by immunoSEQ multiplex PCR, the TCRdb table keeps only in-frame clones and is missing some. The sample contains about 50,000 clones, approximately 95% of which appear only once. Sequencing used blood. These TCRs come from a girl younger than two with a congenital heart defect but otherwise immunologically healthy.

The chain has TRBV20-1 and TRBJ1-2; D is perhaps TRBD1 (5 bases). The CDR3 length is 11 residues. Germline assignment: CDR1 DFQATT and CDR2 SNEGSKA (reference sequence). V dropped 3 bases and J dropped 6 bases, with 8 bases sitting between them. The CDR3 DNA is TGCAGTGCTAGCAGGGTAGATGGCTACACCTTC. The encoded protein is CSASRVDGYTF.

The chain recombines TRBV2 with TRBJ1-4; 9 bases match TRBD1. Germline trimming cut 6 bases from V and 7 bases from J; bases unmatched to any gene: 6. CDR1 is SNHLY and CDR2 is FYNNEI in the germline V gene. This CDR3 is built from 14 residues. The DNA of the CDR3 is TGTGCCAGCAGGGGGACAGGGTGGGCTGAAAAACTGTTTTTT. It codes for CASRGTGWAEKLFF.

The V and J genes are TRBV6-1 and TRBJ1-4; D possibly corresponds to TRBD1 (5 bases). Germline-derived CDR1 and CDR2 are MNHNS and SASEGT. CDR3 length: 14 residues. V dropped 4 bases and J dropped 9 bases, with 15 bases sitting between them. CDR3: CASSVGQGRKKLFF. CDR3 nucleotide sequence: TGTGCCAGCAGTGTAGGGCAGGGCAGGAAAAAACTGTTTTTT.

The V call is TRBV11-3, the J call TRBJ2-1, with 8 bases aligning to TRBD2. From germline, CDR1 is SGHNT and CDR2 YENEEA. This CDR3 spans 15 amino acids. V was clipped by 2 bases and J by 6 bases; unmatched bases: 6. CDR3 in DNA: TGTGCCAGCAGCTTATACGGGAGGGGATTCAATGAGCAGTTCTTC. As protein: CASSLYGRGFNEQFF.

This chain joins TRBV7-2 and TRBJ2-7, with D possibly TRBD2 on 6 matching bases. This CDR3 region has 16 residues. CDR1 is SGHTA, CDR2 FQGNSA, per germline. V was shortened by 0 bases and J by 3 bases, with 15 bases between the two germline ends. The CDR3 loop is CASSLASGGADYEQYF. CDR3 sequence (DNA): TGTGCCAGCAGCTTAGCGAGCGGAGGGGCTGACTACGAGCAGTACTTC.

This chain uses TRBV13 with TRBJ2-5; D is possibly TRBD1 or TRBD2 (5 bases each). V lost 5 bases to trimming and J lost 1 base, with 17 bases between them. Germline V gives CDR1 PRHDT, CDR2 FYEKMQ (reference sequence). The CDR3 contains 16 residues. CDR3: CASSLARGVGQETQYF. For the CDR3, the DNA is TGTGCCAGCAGCCTAGCTAGGGGAGTTGGCCAAGAGACCCAGTACTTC.

The CDR3 DNA is TGTGCCAGCAGGGACGGCCCAACTGTAGATGAGCAGTTCTTC. This encodes CASRDGPTVDEQFF. The V and J genes are TRBV28 and TRBJ2-1; D call uncertain. Trimming pared 6 bases from V and 8 bases from J, leaving 17 bases between. The CDR3 loop spans 14 amino acids. Germline V gene lookup returns CDR1 MDHEN and CDR2 SYDVKM.

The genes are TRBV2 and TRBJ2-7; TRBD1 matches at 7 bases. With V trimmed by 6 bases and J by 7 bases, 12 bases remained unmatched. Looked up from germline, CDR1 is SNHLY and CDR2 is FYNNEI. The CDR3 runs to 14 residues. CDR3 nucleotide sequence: TGTGCCAGCAGGGCCCGGGACAGTCCTTCTGAGCAGTACTTC. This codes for CASRARDSPSEQYF.

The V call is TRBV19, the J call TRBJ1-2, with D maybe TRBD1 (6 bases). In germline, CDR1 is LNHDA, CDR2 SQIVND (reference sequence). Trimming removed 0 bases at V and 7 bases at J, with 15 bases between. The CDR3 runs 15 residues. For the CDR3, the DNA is TGTGCCAGTAGTATAGATCAACAGGGAAGGTTTGGCTACACCTTC. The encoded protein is CASSIDQQGRFGYTF.

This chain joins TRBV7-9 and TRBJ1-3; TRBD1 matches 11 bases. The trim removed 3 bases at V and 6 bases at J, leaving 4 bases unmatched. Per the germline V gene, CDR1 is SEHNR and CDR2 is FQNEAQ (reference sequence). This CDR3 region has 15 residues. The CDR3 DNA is TGTGCCAGCAGCTTGTCCGGACAGGGGGCAAACACCATATATTTT. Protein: CASSLSGQGANTIYF.

This CDR3 reads CASSPGGRARRETQYF. In DNA form, the CDR3 reads TGTGCCAGCAGCCCCGGAGGGAGGGCGCGGAGGGAGACCCAGTACTTC. V usage is TRBV5-4 and J usage is TRBJ2-5; 7 nucleotides line up with TRBD2. The CDR3 covers 16 residues. CDR1 is SGHNT, CDR2 YYREEE, per germline (reference sequence). Trimming cost V 4 bases and J 5 bases; bases outside gene matches: 14.

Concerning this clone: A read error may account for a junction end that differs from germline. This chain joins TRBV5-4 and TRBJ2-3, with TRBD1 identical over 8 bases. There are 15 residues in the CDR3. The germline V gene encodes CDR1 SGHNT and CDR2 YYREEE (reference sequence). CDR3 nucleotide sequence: TGTGCCAGCAGCCGGACAGGGAGTTCCCCAGATATGCAGTATTTT. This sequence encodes CASSRTGSSPDMQYF.

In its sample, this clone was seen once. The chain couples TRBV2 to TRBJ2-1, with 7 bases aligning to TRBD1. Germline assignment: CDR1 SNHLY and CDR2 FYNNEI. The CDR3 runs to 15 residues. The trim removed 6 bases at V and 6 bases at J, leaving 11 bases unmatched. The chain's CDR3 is CASRGTAPSGNEQFF. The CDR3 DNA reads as TGTGCCAGCAGAGGGACAGCCCCGTCCGGCAATGAGCAGTTCTTC.

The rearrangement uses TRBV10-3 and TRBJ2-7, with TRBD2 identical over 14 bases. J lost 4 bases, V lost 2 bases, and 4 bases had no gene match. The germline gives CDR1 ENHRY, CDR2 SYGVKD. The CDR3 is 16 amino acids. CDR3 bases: TGTGCCATCAGTGAGGGGGGACTAGCGGGAGTTTACGAGCAGTACTTC. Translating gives CAISEGGLAGVYEQYF.

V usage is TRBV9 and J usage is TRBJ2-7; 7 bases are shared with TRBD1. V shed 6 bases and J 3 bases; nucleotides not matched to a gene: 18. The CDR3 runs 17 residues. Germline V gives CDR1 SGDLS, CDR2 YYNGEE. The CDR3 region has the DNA TGTGCCAGCAACCGAACTAAACAGGGGATGGATGGCTACGAGCAGTACTTC. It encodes CASNRTKQGMDGYEQYF. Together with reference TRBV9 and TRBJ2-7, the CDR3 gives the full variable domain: DSGVTQTPKHLITATGQRVTLRCSPRSGDLSVYWYQQSLDQGLQFLIQYYNGEERAKGNILERFSAQQFPDLHSELNLSSLELGDSALYFCASNRTKQGMDGYEQYFGPGTRLTVT.

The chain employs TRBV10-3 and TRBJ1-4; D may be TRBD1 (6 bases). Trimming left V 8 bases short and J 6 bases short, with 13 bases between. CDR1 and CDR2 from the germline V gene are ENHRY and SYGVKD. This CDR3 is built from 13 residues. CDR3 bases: TGTGCCATCGCACAGGGCGCCCATGAAAAACTGTTTTTT. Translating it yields CAIAQGAHEKLFF.

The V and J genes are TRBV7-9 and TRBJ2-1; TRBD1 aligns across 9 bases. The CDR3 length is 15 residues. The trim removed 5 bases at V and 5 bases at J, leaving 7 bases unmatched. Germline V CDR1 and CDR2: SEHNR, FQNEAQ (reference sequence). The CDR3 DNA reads TGTGCCAGCAGCGTACAGGGGGCGCTGGACAATGAGCAGTTCTTC. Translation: CASSVQGALDNEQFF.

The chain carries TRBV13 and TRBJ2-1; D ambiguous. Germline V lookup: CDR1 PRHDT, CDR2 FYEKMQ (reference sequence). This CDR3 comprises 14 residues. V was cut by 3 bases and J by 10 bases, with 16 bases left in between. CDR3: CASSLAWDKGEQFF. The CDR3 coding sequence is TGTGCCAGCAGCTTGGCGTGGGATAAGGGAGAGCAGTTCTTC.

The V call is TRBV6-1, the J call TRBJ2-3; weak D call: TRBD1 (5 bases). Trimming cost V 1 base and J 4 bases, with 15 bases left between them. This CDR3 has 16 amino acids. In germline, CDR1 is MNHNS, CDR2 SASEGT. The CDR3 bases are TGTGCCAGCAGTGAAGACCTCGCAGGGTACGCAGATACGCAGTATTTT. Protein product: CASSEDLAGYADTQYF.

The CDR3 spells CASSPSSGTSYEQYF. The DNA for the CDR3 is TGTGCCAGCTCACCATCCAGCGGGACCTCCTACGAGCAGTACTTC. V usage is TRBV18 and J usage is TRBJ2-7; TRBD2 agrees at 7 bases. The trim removed 2 bases at V and 0 bases at J, leaving 4 bases unmatched. The CDR3 length is 15 residues. Germline V gives CDR1 KGHSH, CDR2 LQKENI. Full variable domain (rest looked up from reference TRBV18 and TRBJ2-7): NAGVMQNPRHLVRRRGQEARLRCSPMKGHSHVYWYRQLPEEGLKFMVYLQKENIIDESGMPKERFSAEFPKEGPSILRIQQVVRGDSAAYFCASSPSSGTSYEQYFGPGTRLTVT.

DNA for the CDR3: TGCAGTGCGGAACGGGGGGAGCAGTACTTC. Translating it yields CSAERGEQYF. This chain uses TRBV20-1 with TRBJ2-7, with a possible D match to TRBD2 (6 bases). CDR3 size: 10 residues. Trimming stripped 6 bases from V and 7 bases from J, with 10 bases between. CDR1 is DFQATT and CDR2 is SNEGSKA in the germline V gene (reference sequence).

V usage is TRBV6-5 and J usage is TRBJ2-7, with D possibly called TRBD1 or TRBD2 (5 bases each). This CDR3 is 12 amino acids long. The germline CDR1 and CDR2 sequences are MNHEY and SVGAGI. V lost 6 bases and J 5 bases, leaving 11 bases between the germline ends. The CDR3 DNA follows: TGTGCCAGCAGCGGGACGAACGACGAGCAGTACTTC. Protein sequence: CASSGTNDEQYF.